This TCR beta chain was recorded in a study of blood T cell repertoires in COVID-19 (dated by TCRdb to between 2020 and 2021). For the wider study: Samples from collaborators originated in the United States, Italy and Spain and spanned both the acute and convalescent phases of COVID-19. Where available, HLA class I and class II types were obtained from metadata supplied by the sample provider rather than from assay-based typing. Samples were obtained from the ongoing ImmuneRACE study (first 160 participants) and from about 1,300 subjects provided by 6 global collaborators. A de-identified subject ID, COVID-19 status, age in years and sex were almost always included in the sample metadata. The repertoires were released in a freely available public database meant as a resource for research on the immune response to SARS-CoV-2. The material from the prospective study consisted of cDNA or gDNA derived from T cells, B-cell-depleted T cells, or PBMCs. The dataset comprised deeply sampled blood TCRbeta repertoires from subjects exposed to, actively infected with, or recovered from COVID-19. Results and caveats for the whole study, not just this receptor: The amount of clinical and demographic metadata varied by source and participant and was provided uncurated.

Regarding this clone: This clone's antigen is unknown. The record has no base qualities; no much larger clone is one base away.

TCRbeta CDR3 regions were amplified from genomic DNA using the immunoSEQ Assay, a bias-controlled multiplex PCR. The authors' pipeline ran thus. The number of nucleated cells in each sample was estimated by amplification of reference gene primers within the assay. Sequence reads were collapsed and filtered to measure the absolute abundance of every unique TCRbeta CDR3 rearrangement. For each sample, productive Simpson clonality was calculated as the square root of Simpson's diversity index over productive rearrangements. Drawn from immuneACCESS, this table holds only the in-frame rearrangements with V and J called that TCRdb kept. Clones are partly lost; checked studies trace under half to an unresolved V gene and leave the rest unexplained. V and J calls and clone size are given by that table; D and trimming were obtained from the DNA. This sample gives hundreds of thousands of clones in total; roughly 88% of them show up just once. The ten largest account for approximately 2.1% of the sample.

CDR3 length: 13 amino acids, cysteine to phenylalanine. Just the 39-base CDR3 DNA is kept, in frame starting at base 1. The V and J ends are trimmed by 7 bases and 4 bases, leaving 14 bases between them. The CDR1 and CDR2 encoded by the germline V gene are WSHSY and SAAADI. In the prospective study, participants were about 18 to 89 years old, resided in approximately 22 geographic areas of the United States, and were enrolled through a virtual design. Cohort assignment in the prospective study relied on participant-reported clinical history from a screening survey and a study questionnaire. Each participant in the prospective study had whole blood, serum and a nasopharyngeal or oropharyngeal swab collected by mobile phlebotomists. Additional blood draws and questionnaires over an approximately 2-month period could optionally be provided by prospective study participants. Before DNA extraction, blood samples from the prospective study were shipped at room temperature or frozen.

The sample taken for sequencing was PBMCs or T cells enriched from blood (not recorded which). The clonotype comes from a woman aged 40 to 55 with acute COVID-19. The V and J segments used are TRBV10-2 and TRBJ2-7; TRBD2 is perhaps the D gene, given 5 matching bases. The CDR3 reads as follows: CASTDWGSYEQYF. The DNA is as follows: TGCGCCAGCACGGACTGGGGTTCATACGAGCAGTACTTC.